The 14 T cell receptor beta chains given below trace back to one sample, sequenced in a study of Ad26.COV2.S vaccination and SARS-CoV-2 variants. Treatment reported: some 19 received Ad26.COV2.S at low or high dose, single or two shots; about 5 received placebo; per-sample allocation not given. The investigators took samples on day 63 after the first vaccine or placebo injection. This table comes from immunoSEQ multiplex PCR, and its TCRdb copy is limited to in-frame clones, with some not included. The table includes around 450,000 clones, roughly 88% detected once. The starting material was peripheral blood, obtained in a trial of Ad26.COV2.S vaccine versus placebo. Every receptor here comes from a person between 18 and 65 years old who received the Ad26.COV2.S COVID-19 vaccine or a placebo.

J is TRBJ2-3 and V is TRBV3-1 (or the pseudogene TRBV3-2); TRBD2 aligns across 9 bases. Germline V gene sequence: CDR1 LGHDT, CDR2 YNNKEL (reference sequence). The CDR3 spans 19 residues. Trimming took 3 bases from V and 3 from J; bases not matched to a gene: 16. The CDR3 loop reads CASSHSRQTSGGSTDTQYF. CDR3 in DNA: TGTGCCAGCAGCCACTCACGCCAGACCAGCGGGGGGTCAACAGATACGCAGTATTTT.

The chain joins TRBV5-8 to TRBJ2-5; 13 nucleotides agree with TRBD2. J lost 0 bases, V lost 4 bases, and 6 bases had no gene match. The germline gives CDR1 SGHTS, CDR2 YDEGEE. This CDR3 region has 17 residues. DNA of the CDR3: TGTGCCAGCAGCCTAGGACTAGCGGGGGCGAACCAAGAGACCCAGTACTTC. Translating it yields CASSLGLAGANQETQYF.

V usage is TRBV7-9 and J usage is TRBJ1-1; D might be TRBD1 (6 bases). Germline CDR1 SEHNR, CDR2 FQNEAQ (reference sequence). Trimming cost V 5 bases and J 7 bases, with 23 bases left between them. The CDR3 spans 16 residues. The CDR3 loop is CASSPASSDSAVEAFF. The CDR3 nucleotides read TGTGCCAGCAGCCCCGCCTCCTCGGACAGCGCCGTTGAAGCTTTCTTT. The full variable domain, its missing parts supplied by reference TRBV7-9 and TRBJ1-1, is DTGVSQNPRHKITKRGQNVTFRCDPISEHNRLYWYRQTLGQGPEFLTYFQNEAQLEKSRLLSDRFSAERPKGSFSTLEIQRTEQGDSAMYLCASSPASSDSAVEAFFGQGTRLTVV.

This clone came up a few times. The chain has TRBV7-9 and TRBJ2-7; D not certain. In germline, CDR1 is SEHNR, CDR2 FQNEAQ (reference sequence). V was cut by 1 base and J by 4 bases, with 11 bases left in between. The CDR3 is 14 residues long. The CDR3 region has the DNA TGTGCCAGCAGCTTAGTGGGCCTTGGGTACGAGCAGTACTTC. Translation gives CASSLVGLGYEQYF.

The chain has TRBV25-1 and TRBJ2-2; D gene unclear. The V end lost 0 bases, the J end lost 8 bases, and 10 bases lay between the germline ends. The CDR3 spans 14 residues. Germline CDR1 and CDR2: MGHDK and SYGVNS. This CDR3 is CASSEYGTRGELFF. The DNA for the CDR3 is TGTGCCAGCAGTGAATACGGTACCAGGGGGGAGCTGTTTTTT.

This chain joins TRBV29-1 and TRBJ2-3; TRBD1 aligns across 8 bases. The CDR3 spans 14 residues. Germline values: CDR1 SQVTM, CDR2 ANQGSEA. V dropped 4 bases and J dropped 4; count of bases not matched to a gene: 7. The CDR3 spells CSVGGQVGADTQYF. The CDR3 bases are TGCAGCGTTGGGGGACAGGTCGGGGCAGATACGCAGTATTTT.

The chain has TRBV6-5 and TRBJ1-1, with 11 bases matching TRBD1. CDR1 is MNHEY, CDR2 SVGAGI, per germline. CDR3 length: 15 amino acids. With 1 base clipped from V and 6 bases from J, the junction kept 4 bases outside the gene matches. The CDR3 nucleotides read TGTGCCAGCAGTTACTTGGGACAGGGGGTCGCTGAAGCTTTCTTT. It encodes CASSYLGQGVAEAFF.

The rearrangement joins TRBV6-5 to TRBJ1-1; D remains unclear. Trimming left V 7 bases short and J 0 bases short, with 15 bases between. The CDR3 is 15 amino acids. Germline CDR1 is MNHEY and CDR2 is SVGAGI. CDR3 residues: CASMDAPLMNTEAFF. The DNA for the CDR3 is TGTGCCAGCATGGACGCGCCTCTAATGAACACTGAAGCTTTCTTT.

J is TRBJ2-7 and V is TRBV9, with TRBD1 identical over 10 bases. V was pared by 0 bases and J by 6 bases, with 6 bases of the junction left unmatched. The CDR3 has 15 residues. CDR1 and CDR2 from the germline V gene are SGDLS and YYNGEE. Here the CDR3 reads CASSVGEDRGFEQYF. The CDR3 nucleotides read TGTGCCAGCAGCGTAGGGGAGGACAGGGGGTTCGAGCAGTACTTC.

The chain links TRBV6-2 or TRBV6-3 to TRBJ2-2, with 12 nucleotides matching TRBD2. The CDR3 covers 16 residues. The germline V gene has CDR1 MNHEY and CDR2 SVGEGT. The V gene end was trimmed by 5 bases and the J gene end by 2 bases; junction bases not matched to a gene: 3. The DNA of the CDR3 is TGTGCCAGCAGTCGGACTAGCGGGATAAACACCGGGGAGCTGTTTTTT. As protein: CASSRTSGINTGELFF.

The CDR3 nucleotides are TGTGCCAGCTACCGGGACGGGGAATGGGCCCAGTACTTC. Amino acids: CASYRDGEWAQYF. This chain joins TRBV25-1 and TRBJ2-5, with D perhaps matching TRBD1 or TRBD2 (5 bases each). The CDR3 runs to 13 residues. V lost 8 bases and J lost 9, with 19 bases in between. Germline CDR1 MGHDK, CDR2 SYGVNS.

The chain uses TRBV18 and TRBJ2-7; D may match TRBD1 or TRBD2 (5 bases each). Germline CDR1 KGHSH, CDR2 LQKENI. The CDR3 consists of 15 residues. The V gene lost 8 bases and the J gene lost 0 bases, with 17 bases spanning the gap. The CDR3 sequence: CASGGPIDSSYEQYF. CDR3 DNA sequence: TGTGCCAGCGGGGGACCCATCGATAGCTCCTACGAGCAGTACTTC.

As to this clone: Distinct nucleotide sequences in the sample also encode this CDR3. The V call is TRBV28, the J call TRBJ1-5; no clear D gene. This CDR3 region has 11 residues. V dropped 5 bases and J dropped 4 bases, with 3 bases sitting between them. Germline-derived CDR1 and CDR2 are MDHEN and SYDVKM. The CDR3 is CASSHNQPQHF. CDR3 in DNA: TGTGCCAGCAGTCATAATCAGCCCCAGCATTTT.

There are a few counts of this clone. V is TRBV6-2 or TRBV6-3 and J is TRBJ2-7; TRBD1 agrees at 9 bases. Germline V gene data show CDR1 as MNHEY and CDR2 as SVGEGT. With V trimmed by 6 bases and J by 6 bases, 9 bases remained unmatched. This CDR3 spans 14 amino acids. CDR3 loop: CASSRRDRASEQYF. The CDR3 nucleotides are TGTGCCAGCAGCCGACGGGACAGGGCGTCCGAGCAGTACTTC.